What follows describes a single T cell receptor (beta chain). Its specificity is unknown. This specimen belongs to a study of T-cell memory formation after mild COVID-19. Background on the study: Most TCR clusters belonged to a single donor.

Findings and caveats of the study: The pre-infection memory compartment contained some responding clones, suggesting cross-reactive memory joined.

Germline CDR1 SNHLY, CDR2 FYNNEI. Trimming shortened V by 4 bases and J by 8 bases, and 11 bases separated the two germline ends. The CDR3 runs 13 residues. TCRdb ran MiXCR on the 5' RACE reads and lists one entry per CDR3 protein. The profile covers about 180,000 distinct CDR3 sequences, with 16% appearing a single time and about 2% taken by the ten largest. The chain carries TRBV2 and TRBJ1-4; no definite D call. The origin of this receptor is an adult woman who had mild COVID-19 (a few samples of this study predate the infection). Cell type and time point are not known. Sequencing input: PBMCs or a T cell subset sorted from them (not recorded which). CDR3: CASSGGPREKLFF. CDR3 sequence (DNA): TGTGCCAGCAGTGGAGGGCCGAGGGAAAAACTGTTTTTT.